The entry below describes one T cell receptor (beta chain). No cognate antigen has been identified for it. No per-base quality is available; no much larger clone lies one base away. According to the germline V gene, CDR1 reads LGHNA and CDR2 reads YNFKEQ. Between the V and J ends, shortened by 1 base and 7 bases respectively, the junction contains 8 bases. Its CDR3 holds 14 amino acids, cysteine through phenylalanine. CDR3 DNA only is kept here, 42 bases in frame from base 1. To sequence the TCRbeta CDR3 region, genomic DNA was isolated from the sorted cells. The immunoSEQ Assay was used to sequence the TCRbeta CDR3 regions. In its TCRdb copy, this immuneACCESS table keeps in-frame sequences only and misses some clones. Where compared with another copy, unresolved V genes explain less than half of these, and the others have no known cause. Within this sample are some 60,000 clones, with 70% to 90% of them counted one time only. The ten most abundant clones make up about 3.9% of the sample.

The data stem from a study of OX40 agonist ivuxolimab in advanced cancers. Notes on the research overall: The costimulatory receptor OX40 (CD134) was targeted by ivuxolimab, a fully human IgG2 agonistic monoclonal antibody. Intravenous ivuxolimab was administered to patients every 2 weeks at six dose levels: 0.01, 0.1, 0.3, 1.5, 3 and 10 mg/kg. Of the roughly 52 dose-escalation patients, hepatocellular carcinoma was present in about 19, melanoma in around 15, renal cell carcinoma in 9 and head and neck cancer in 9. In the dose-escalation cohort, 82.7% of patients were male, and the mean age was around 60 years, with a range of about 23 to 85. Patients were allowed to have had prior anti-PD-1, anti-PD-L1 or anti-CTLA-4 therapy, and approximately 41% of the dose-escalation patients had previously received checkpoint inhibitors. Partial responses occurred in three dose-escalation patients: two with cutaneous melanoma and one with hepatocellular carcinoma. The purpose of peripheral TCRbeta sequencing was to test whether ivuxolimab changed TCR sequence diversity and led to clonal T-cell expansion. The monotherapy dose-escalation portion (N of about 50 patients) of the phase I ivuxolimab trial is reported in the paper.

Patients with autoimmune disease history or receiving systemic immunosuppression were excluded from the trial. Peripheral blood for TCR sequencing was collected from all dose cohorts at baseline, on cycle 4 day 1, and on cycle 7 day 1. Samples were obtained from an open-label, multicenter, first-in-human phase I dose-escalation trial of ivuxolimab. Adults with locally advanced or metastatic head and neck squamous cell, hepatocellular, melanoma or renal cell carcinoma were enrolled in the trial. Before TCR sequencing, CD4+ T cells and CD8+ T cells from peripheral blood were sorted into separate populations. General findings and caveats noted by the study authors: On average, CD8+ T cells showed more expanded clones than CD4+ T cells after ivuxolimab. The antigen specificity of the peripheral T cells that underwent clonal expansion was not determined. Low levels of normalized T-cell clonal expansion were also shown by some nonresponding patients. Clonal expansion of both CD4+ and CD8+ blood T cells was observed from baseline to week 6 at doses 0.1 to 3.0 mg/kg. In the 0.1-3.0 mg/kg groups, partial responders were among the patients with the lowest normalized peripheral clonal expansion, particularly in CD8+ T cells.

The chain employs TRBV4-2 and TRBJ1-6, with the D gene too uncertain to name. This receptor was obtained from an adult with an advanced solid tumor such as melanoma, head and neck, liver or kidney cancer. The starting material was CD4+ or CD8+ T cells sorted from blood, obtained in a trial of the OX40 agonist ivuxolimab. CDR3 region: CASSQAAGNSPLHF. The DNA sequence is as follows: TGTGCCAGCAGCCAAGCCGCCGGGAATTCACCCCTCCACTTT.